This T cell receptor (beta chain) was found in a study of T cell clonotyping in hematopoietic cell transplantation. Points from the study as a whole: Without cell sorting, CD4 versus CD8 contributions remain unresolved. Recipient TCR diversity dropped after transplant; expanded clonotypes rose from day 30 to 180.

This CDR3 has 16 amino acids. Per the germline V gene, CDR1 is LNHNV and CDR2 is YYDKDF (reference sequence). The trim removed 5 bases at V and 0 bases at J, leaving 7 bases unmatched. This clone is medium-sized (0.01 to 0.1%) by share. What it binds is not known. Sequenced by immunoSEQ multiplex PCR; TCRdb stores in-frame clones only, minus some. The sample has 70,000 or so clones, about 93% seen once; the top ten hold roughly 1.5%. The chain carries TRBV15 and TRBJ1-5; 7 bases are shared with TRBD1. The sequence was obtained from a man aged 50 or older in good health. Some clones in this sample may be carry-over from other donors' samples. Sequenced: peripheral blood mononuclear cells. CDR3 bases: TGTGCCACCAGCGATGACAGGGAAGATAGCAATCAGCCCCAGCATTTT. This codes for CATSDDREDSNQPQHF.